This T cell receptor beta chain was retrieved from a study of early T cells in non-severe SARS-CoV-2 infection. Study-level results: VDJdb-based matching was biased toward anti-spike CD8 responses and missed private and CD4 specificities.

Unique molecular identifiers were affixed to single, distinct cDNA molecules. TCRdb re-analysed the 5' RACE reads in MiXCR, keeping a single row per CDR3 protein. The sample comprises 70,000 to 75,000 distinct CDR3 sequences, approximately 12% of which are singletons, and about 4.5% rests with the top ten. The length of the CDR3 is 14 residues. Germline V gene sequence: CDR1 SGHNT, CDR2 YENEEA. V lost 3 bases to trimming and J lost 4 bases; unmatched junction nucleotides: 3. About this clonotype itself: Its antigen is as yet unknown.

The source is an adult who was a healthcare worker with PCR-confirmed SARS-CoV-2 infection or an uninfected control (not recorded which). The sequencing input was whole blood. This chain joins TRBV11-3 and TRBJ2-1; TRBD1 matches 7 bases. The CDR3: CASSLARGYNEQFF. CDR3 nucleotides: TGTGCCAGCAGCTTGGCCAGGGGGTACAATGAGCAGTTCTTC.